This TCR beta chain is from a study of identical twins. The study's findings and limits: Within cord blood, abundant beta clonotypes carried fewer insertions, but memory repertoires showed no such trend. For out-of-frame alpha sequences shared by twins, low generation probability was in excess.

CDR3 length: 13 residues. The germline V and J ends were trimmed by 7 bases and 7 bases, with 17 bases remaining between them. The germline gives CDR1 MDHEN, CDR2 SYDVKM. The sample holds a few counts of this clonotype. Its matching antigen is unknown. cDNA molecules carried unique molecular identifiers, and template switching added a universal primer site. From the 5' RACE reads, TCRdb called clonotypes with MiXCR, one entry per CDR3 protein. Of around 530,000 distinct CDR3 sequences listed, 15% are singletons. The data were also submitted as part of a second study, on yellow fever vaccine responses in identical twins.

The chain joins TRBV28 to TRBJ2-7, with a possible D match to TRBD2 (5 bases). The receptor comes from a woman under 30 in good health. The sample was CD4+ T cells sorted from blood. The CDR3 nucleotides read TGTGCCAGCATCGGAGATGGGAGCTCTGAGCAGTACTTC. Its translation is CASIGDGSSEQYF.